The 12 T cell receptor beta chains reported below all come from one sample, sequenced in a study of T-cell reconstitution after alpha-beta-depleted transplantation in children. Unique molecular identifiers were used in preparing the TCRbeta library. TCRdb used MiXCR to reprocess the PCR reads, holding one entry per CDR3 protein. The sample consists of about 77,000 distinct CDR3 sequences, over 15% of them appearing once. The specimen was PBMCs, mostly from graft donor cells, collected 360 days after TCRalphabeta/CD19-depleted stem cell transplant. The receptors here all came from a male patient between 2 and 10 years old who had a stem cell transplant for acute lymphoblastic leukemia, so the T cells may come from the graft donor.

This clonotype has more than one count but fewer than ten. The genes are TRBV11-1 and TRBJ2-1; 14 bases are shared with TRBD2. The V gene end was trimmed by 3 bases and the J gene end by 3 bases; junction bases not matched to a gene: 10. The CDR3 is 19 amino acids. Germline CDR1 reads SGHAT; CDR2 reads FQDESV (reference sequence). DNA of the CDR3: TGTGCCAGCAGCTTGGTTCGACTAGCGGGAGGGAACCTCTACAATGAGCAGTTCTTC. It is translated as CASSLVRLAGGNLYNEQFF. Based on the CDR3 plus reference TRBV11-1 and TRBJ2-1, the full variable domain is EAEVAQSPRYKITEKSQAVAFWCDPISGHATLYWYRQILGQGPELLVQFQDESVVDDSQLPKDRFSAERLKGVDSTLKIQPAELGDSAMYLCASSLVRLAGGNLYNEQFFGPGTRLTVL.

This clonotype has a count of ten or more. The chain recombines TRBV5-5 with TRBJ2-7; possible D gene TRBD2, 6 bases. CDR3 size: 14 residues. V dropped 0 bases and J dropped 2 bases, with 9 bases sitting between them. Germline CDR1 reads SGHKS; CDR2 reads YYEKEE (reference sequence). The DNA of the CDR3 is TGTGCCAGCAGCTTGGGGGACTGGGCCTACGAGCAGTACTTC. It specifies CASSLGDWAYEQYF.

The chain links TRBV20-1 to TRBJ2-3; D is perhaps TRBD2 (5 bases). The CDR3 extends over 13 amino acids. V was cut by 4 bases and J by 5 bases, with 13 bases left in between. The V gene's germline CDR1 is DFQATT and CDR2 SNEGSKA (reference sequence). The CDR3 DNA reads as TGCAGTGCTATGGACCCCCGGGGAGATACGCAGTATTTT. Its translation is CSAMDPRGDTQYF.

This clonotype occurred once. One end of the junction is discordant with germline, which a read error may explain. The CDR3 region is CASGLLTGAYNEQFF. DNA for the CDR3: TGTGCCAGCGGTTTACTGACAGGAGCTTACAATGAGCAGTTCTTC. This chain joins TRBV28 and TRBJ2-1; weak D call: TRBD1 (6 bases). This CDR3 is 15 amino acids long. Per the germline V gene, CDR1 is MDHEN and CDR2 is SYDVKM.

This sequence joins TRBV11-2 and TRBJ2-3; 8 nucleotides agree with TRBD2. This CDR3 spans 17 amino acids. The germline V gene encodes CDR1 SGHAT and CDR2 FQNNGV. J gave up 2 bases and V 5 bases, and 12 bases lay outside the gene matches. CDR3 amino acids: CASSRIVTSGNTDTQYF. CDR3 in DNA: TGTGCCAGCAGCCGGATAGTCACTAGCGGAAACACAGATACGCAGTATTTT.

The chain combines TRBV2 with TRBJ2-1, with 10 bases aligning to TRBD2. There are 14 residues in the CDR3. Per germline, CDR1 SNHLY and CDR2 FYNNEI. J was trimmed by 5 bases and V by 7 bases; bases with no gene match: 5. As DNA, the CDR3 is TGTGCCAGCACGGAACTAGCGGGACACAATGAGCAGTTCTTC. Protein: CASTELAGHNEQFF.

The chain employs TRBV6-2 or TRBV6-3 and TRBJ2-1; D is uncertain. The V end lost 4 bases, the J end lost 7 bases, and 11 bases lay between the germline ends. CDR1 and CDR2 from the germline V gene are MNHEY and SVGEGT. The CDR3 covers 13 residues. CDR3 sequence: CASSFVGLNEQFF. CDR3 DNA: TGTGCCAGCAGTTTCGTAGGGTTGAATGAGCAGTTCTTC.

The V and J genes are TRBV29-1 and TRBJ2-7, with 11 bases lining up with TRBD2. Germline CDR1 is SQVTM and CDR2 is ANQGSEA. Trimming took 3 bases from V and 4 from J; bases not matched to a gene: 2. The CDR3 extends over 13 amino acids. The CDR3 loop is CSVDGTSGYEQYF. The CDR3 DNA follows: TGCAGCGTTGACGGGACTAGCGGATACGAGCAGTACTTC.

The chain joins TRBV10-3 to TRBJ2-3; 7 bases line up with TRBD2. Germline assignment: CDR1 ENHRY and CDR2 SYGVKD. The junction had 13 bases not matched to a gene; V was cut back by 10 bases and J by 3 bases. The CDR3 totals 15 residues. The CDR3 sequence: CATTFGREKTDTQYF. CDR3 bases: TGTGCCACCACTTTTGGGCGGGAGAAGACAGATACGCAGTATTTT.

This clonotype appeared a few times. CDR3 bases: TGCGCCAGCAGCACGGGACTAGCGGAGGGGACAGATACGCAGTATTTT. This translates into CASSTGLAEGTDTQYF. This sequence joins TRBV5-1 and TRBJ2-3, with TRBD2 identical over 11 bases. Germline assignment: CDR1 SGHRS and CDR2 YFSETQ. With V trimmed by 4 bases and J by 3 bases, 7 bases remained unmatched. This CDR3 region has 16 residues. The variable domain in full, completed from reference TRBV5-1 and TRBJ2-3, reads KAGVTQTPRYLIKTRGQQVTLSCSPISGHRSVSWYQQTPGQGLQFLFEYFSETQRNKGNFPGRFSGRQFSNSRSEMNVSTLELGDSALYLCASSTGLAEGTDTQYFGPGTRLTVL.

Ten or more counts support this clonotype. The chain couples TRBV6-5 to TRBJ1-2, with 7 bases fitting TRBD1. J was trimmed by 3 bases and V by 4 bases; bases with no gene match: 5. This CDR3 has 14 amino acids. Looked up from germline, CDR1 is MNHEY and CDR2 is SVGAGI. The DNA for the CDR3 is TGTGCCAGCAGTTTCCGGGACAGCTACTATGGCTACACCTTC. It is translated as CASSFRDSYYGYTF.

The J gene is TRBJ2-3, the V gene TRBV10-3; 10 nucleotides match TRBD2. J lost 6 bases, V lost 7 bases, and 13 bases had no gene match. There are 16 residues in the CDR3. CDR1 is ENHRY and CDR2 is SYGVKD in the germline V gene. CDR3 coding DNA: TGTGCCATCACCGGTGGAGCGGGAGGGCCGCAGGATACGCAGTATTTT. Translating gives CAITGGAGGPQDTQYF.